This TCR beta chain came from a study of T-cell reconstitution after alpha-beta-depleted transplantation in children. V dropped 7 bases and J dropped 2; count of bases not matched to a gene: 5. Germline V gene lookup returns CDR1 LGHNT and CDR2 FRNRAP. The CDR3 is made up of 13 amino acids. Preparation of the TCRbeta library involved a method that used unique molecular identifiers. TCRdb processed the PCR reads anew with MiXCR; each CDR3 protein has one entry. The sample yields approximately 590,000 distinct CDR3 sequences, about 11% seen once. This chain connects TRBV12-5 to TRBJ2-7, with 7 bases that match TRBD1. The sequencing used PBMCs from the stem cell graft donor, collected from the stem cell graft. This sequence originates from a human donor who donated a stem cell graft to a child with acute myeloid leukemia. The CDR3 loop reads CASALTGTYEQYF. The DNA for the CDR3 is TGTGCTAGTGCCCTGACAGGGACCTACGAGCAGTACTTC.